The 7 T cell receptor beta chains given below trace back to one sample, sequenced in a study of CD8 T cells in ankylosing spondylitis. A single record per CDR3 protein comes from TCRdb applying MiXCR to the 5' RACE reads. The sample consists of 350,000 to 450,000 distinct CDR3 sequences, approximately 22% of them appearing once. Sequences were obtained from blood, either unsorted or a sorted T cell fraction (not recorded which). The receptors here all came from a male donor with ankylosing spondylitis or in good health (not recorded which).

The chain uses TRBV6-1 and TRBJ2-1; D perhaps matches TRBD1 (6 bases). Germline V gives CDR1 MNHNS, CDR2 SASEGT. This CDR3 is built from 15 residues. V lost 5 bases and J 6 bases, leaving 17 bases between the germline ends. This CDR3 reads CASSPSGGDFNEQFF. CDR3 nucleotide sequence: TGTGCCAGCAGTCCTTCTGGGGGCGATTTCAATGAGCAGTTCTTC.

The genes are TRBV24-1 and TRBJ2-1; 10 nucleotides match TRBD1. The V and J ends lost 0 bases and 4 bases, in that order; junction bases with no gene match: 2. The CDR3 covers 16 residues. Germline V gene sequence: CDR1 KGHDR, CDR2 SFDVKD. In DNA form, the CDR3 reads TGTGCCACCAGTGATTTGGGACAGGGGGGGTACAATGAGCAGTTCTTC. This codes for CATSDLGQGGYNEQFF.

There are a few counts of this clonotype. The gene calls are TRBV20-1 and TRBJ2-2; D might be TRBD1 (5 bases). CDR1 and CDR2 (germline): DFQATT, SNEGSKA (reference sequence). V was trimmed by 4 bases and J by 5 bases, leaving 20 bases between them. This CDR3 spans 16 amino acids. CDR3 sequence reads: CSAIPPIRDFTGELFF. The DNA of the CDR3 is TGCAGTGCTATCCCACCAATCAGGGATTTTACCGGGGAGCTGTTTTTT.

This clonotype was detected a few times. V is TRBV5-6 and J is TRBJ1-6; D uncertain. Germline loops: CDR1 SGHDT, CDR2 YYEEEE. V was trimmed by 0 bases and J by 10 bases, leaving 11 bases between them. This CDR3 has 14 amino acids. The CDR3 reads CASSLGGDRSPLHF. CDR3 nucleotides: TGTGCCAGCAGCTTGGGCGGGGATCGGTCACCCCTCCACTTT.

V gene TRBV12-3 or TRBV12-4 combines with J gene TRBJ1-4; 9 nucleotides align to TRBD1. V lost 6 bases and J lost 8; bases outside the gene matches: 4. The CDR3 has 13 residues. DNA of the CDR3: TGTGCCAGCAGGGGACAGGGCGGCGAAAAACTGTTTTTT. Its translation: CASRGQGGEKLFF.

A few counts support this clonotype. J is TRBJ2-7 and V is TRBV7-9; 8 bases agree with TRBD1. There are 14 residues in the CDR3. Germline V gene sequence: CDR1 SEHNR, CDR2 FQNEAQ (reference sequence). V shed 6 bases, J shed 2 bases, and the junction held 6 bases outside the gene matches. The CDR3: CASRRTGNTYEQYF. CDR3 sequence (DNA): TGTGCCAGCAGACGGACAGGGAACACCTACGAGCAGTACTTC.

The chain carries TRBV12-3 or TRBV12-4 and TRBJ2-5; tentatively, D is TRBD1 (7 bases). The CDR3 is 16 amino acids. V lost 5 bases to trimming and J lost 2 bases, with 18 bases between them. As DNA, the CDR3 is TGTGCCAGCAGTCCCCCCCAGGGGGGACATCAAGAGACCCAGTACTTC. Its protein product is CASSPPQGGHQETQYF.